This TCR beta chain originates from a study of blood T cell repertoires in COVID-19. As for the study in general: The origin of the acute and convalescent COVID-19 samples was the United States, Italy and Spain.

Between the trimmed V and J ends, which lost 3 bases and 0 bases, there was a span of 2 bases. The CDR3 runs to 12 residues. CDR1 MNHNY and CDR2 SVGAGI come from the germline V gene (reference sequence). Enrolled through a virtual design, the participants were between roughly 18 and 95 years of age and came from 24 US areas. Membership in each cohort depended on participant-reported clinical history. The study counted Cohort 3 donors as recovered given two negative PCRs, clearance, or symptom resolution. Profiling relied on immunoSEQ multiplex PCR, and the TCRdb table lists in-frame clones only, not all of them. The data contain a few hundred thousand clones, roughly four fifths of them singletons.

Sequenced sample: PBMCs or T cells enriched from blood (not recorded which). The chain has TRBV6-6 and TRBJ2-5; D unclear. The receptor's source is a woman aged 45-65 years who had recovered from COVID-19. The CDR3 sequence is CASSYNQETQYF. In nucleotides, the CDR3 is TGTGCCAGCAGTTATAACCAAGAGACCCAGTACTTC.